The table lists the clone carrying this TCR beta chain with a count of one. This entry comes from a study of blood T cell repertoires in COVID-19. Study at large: Spain, Italy and the United States supplied samples that represented acute and convalescent COVID-19. The cDNA or gDNA used as material had been derived from T cells, B-cell-depleted T cells, or PBMCs.

In the authors' methods: Amplifying reference gene primers gave estimates of nucleated cell counts. The repertoire was sequenced with immunoSEQ multiplex PCR; TCRdb's copy has only in-frame clones and lacks some. The V and J calls and the clone size are those of that table, but D and trimming were determined from the DNA. The table shows over 150,000 clones, with 76% occurring only once. This CDR3 region has 13 residues. The germline CDR1 and CDR2 sequences are MNHEY and SVGAGI. The junction had 11 bases not matched to a gene; V was cut back by 6 bases and J by 13 bases. V usage is TRBV6-5 and J usage is TRBJ2-5; TRBD1 matches 10 bases. Input material: peripheral blood. This receptor was obtained from a woman older than 75 with acute or convalescent COVID-19. CDR3 sequence reads: CASSVRGQGFRYF. Here the CDR3 DNA reads TGTGCCAGCAGCGTTAGGGGACAGGGGTTTCGGTACTTC.